This T cell receptor beta chain was identified in a study of blood T cell repertoires in COVID-19. Study background: Both acute and convalescent COVID-19 samples were obtained from the United States, Italy and Spain.

Germline V CDR1 and CDR2: SGHVS, FNYEAQ. The CDR3 spans 15 residues. The V end was cut by 2 bases, the J end by 0 bases, with 8 bases between. Seattle participants joined during active infection and were tracked over time. The assay was immunoSEQ multiplex PCR, and TCRdb's table has in-frame clones only and misses some. Of around 150,000 clones in the sample, approximately 84% are singletons; the top ten hold roughly 8.3%. This clonotype originated in a woman in her sixties or seventies with COVID-19, enrolled during active disease. The chain couples TRBV7-6 to TRBJ1-5; no definite D call. Material for sequencing was peripheral blood. The CDR3 here is CASSLTEGSNQPQHF. CDR3 DNA: TGTGCCAGCAGCTTAACAGAGGGTAGCAATCAGCCCCAGCATTTT.